The source of this T cell receptor beta chain is a study of blood T cell repertoires in COVID-19 (dated by TCRdb to 2018 to 2020). Regarding the complete study: The collaborator samples originated in the United States, Italy and Spain and spanned the acute and convalescent phases of COVID-19. The prospective study material was composed of cDNA or gDNA derived from T cells, B-cell-depleted T cells, or PBMCs. Subjects who had been exposed to COVID-19, were actively infected with it, or had recovered from it provided the deeply sampled blood TCRbeta repertoires that made up the dataset. A freely available public database, intended as a resource for researchers studying the immune response to SARS-CoV-2, is where the repertoires were released. The samples were drawn from the first 160 participants of the ongoing ImmuneRACE study and from 950 to 1,500 subjects provided by 6 global collaborators. A de-identified subject ID, COVID-19 status, age in years and sex were almost always included in the sample metadata. Where HLA class I and class II types were available, the types were taken from metadata supplied by the sample provider, not from assay-based typing.

General findings and caveats noted by the study authors: How much clinical and demographic metadata was included differed by source and by participant, and the metadata was provided uncurated.

The CDR3, from cysteine to phenylalanine, totals 14 residues. Only the CDR3 region is kept as DNA, spanning 42 bases read in frame from base 1. V is pared back by 5 bases and J by 4 bases, with 12 bases lying between the germline termini. CDR1 and CDR2 are read off the germline V gene (reference sequence) as LNHNV and YYDKDF. TCRbeta CDR3 regions were amplified from genomic DNA using the immunoSEQ Assay, a bias-controlled multiplex PCR. The paper's data handling went like this. Nucleated cell counts per sample were estimated from amplification of reference gene primers within the assay. To quantify the absolute abundance of each unique TCRbeta CDR3 rearrangement, sequence reads were collapsed and filtered. Productive Simpson clonality was computed per sample as the square root of Simpson's diversity index over productive rearrangements. TCRdb took this table from immuneACCESS and kept in-frame rearrangements with V and J called. Such tables lack part of the clones; where checked against another copy, unresolved V genes explain under half of the gap, and the rest is unexplained. Clonal size and the V and J genes are those of that table, whereas D and trimming came from the DNA. The sample table contains approximately 200,000 clones; only one count was recorded for just under 90% of them. Of the sample, 6.2% is held by the ten largest clones.

As concerns this clone: Its cognate antigen has yet to be identified. Base quality data are lacking; no much larger clone is found one base away.

Another Seattle source contributed samples from volunteer blood donors who had recovered from COVID-19. Collaborating institutions collected whole blood in K2EDTA tubes following their own protocols. For TCRbeta analysis, collaborators shipped samples as frozen whole blood, isolated PBMCs, or DNA extracted from either of those sample types. The clonotype comes from a man aged 55 to 69 who had recovered from COVID-19. This sequence uses TRBV15 and TRBJ1-5, with no reliable assignment of the D segment. Sequenced: peripheral blood. The sequenced DNA: TGTGCCACCAGCCGTGGGCAGCTTAATCAGCCCCAGCATTTT. It codes for CATSRGQLNQPQHF.